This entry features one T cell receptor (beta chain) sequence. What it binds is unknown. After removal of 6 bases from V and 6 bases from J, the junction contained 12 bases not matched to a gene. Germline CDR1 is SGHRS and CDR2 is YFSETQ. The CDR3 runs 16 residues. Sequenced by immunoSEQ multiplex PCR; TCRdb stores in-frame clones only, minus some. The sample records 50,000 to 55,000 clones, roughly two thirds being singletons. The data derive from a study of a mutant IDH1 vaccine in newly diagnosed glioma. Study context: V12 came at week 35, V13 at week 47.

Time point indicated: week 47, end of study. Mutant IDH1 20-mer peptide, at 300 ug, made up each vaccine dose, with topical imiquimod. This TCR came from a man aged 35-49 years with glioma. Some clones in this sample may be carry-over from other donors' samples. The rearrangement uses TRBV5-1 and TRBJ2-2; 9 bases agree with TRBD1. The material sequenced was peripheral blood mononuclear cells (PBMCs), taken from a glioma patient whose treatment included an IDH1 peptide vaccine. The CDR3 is CASIPAPQGAAGELFF. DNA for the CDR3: TGCGCCAGCATTCCGGCGCCACAGGGGGCTGCCGGGGAGCTGTTTTTT.